This T cell receptor (beta chain) was obtained from a study of T cell repertoires in cytomegalovirus infection. Looking at the study overall: Alongside well-studied HLA-B-restricted CMV epitopes, recently identified HLA-C-restricted CMV epitopes were also used. Findings and caveats of the study: HLA-C-restricted CMV clonotypes gave the most frequent clonotype in two of eight donors.

TCRdb passed the reads through MiXCR, listing each CDR3 protein once. The data contain around 570,000 distinct CDR3 sequences, almost 40% of them seen just once; the ten biggest clones take up roughly 50%. In the case of this clonotype: Its cognate antigen is unknown.

Trimming shortened V by 5 bases and J by 0 bases, and 5 bases separated the two germline ends. The length of the CDR3 is 12 residues. Sequences were derived from cultured PBMCs, sampled from culture after CMV antigen stimulation. The sequence was obtained from a human donor in good health (CMV status not recorded). Some clones in this sample may be carry-over from other donors' samples. This chain uses TRBV12-3 or TRBV12-4 with TRBJ2-7; D not resolved. This CDR3 reads CASSDPSYEQYF. The DNA for the CDR3 is TGTGCCAGCAGTGACCCCTCCTACGAGCAGTACTTC.